Shown below are 16 T cell receptor beta chains from a single sample sequenced in a study of CXCR3-negative and CXCR3-positive naive CD8 T cells. TRB cDNA libraries were made by UMI-labeled 5' RACE. TCRdb reanalyzed the 5' RACE reads, giving one entry per CDR3 protein sequence and no DNA. Its listing shows 100,000 to 150,000 distinct CDR3 sequences. The sequenced sample was naive CXCR3- CD8+ T cells from blood. Subset given: CD45RO-CCR7+CD27+CD95- naive CD8+ T cells lacking CXCR3 (TNR3-). These receptors were collected from a human donor in good health. Some clones in this sample may be carry-over from other donors' samples.

V and J are TRBV4-1 and TRBJ1-1; TCRdb gives TRBD1 as the D gene, but with no DNA this cannot be confirmed. Looked up from germline, CDR1 is MGHRA and CDR2 is YSYEKL. The CDR3 length is 13 residues. The CDR3 reads CASSLGQGSEAFF.

This sequence joins TRBV29-1 and TRBJ2-5. The CDR3 totals 12 residues. Germline values: CDR1 SQVTM, CDR2 ANQGSEA. CDR3 sequence reads: CSVETGMETQYF.

The rearrangement joins TRBV5-6 to TRBJ2-5; TCRdb gives TRBD2 as the D gene, but with no DNA this cannot be confirmed. This CDR3 is 18 amino acids long. Germline CDR1 reads SGHDT; CDR2 reads YYEEEE. The CDR3 protein is CASSSGTIAGDVQETQYF.

The chain is built from TRBV14 and TRBJ2-1. Germline V gene data show CDR1 as SGHDN and CDR2 as FVKESK. The CDR3 is 12 amino acids. CDR3 amino acids: CASSQYTHEQFF. Full variable domain (remainder filled in from reference TRBV14 and TRBJ2-1): EAGVTQFPSHSVIEKGQTVTLRCDPISGHDNLYWYRRVMGKEIKFLLHFVKESKQDESGMPNNRFLAERTGGTYSTLKVQPAELEDSGVYFCASSQYTHEQFFGPGTRLTVL.

The chain combines TRBV5-5 with TRBJ1-1. This CDR3 region has 15 residues. Germline loops: CDR1 SGHKS, CDR2 YYEKEE (reference sequence). CDR3 protein: CASSSLMGPYTEAFF.

The J gene is TRBJ2-5, the V gene TRBV7-9; absent DNA, TCRdb's TRBD2 call cannot be checked. CDR3 length: 15 residues. Germline CDR1 and CDR2: SEHNR and FQNEAQ (reference sequence). This CDR3 is CASSFGSGYQETQYF.

The rearrangement joins TRBV2 to TRBJ2-1; TCRdb's D call of TRBD2 is untestable without DNA. The V gene's germline CDR1 is SNHLY and CDR2 FYNNEI. This CDR3 has 14 residues. The CDR3 sequence: CASSERDSPTAAFF. The full variable domain, completed using reference TRBV2 and TRBJ2-1, is EPEVTQTPSHQVTQMGQEVILRCVPISNHLYFYWYRQILGQKVEFLVSFYNNEISEKSEIFDDQFSVERPDGSNFTLKIRSTKLEDSAMYFCASSERDSPTAAFFGPGTRLTVL.

The genes are TRBV10-3 and TRBJ2-7; the D gene TCRdb calls, TRBD1, cannot be checked with no DNA. Germline CDR1 reads ENHRY; CDR2 reads SYGVKD. The CDR3 has 17 residues. CDR3 loop: CAISDFPPGRETYEQYF.

V and J are TRBV29-1 and TRBJ2-1; TCRdb gives TRBD1 as the D gene, but with no DNA this cannot be confirmed. The CDR3 length is 17 residues. The germline V gene encodes CDR1 SQVTM and CDR2 ANQGSEA. CDR3 in amino acids: CSVHPGRGSHSYNEQFF.

This sequence joins TRBV29-1 and TRBJ2-2; the TCRdb D gene call, TRBD1, has no DNA to confirm it. The CDR3 has 13 residues. Looked up from germline, CDR1 is SQVTM and CDR2 is ANQGSEA. The CDR3: CSGWQGAAGELFF.

The chain has TRBV7-9 and TRBJ2-7; TCRdb selects TRBD1, and the lack of DNA leaves this call unchecked. CDR1 and CDR2 from the germline V gene are SEHNR and FQNEAQ (reference sequence). CDR3 length equals 14 residues. CDR3 loop: CASSSGGLGYEQYF.

The J gene is TRBJ2-7, the V gene TRBV29-1. This CDR3 has 11 residues. CDR1 SQVTM and CDR2 ANQGSEA come from the germline V gene. This CDR3 reads CSAMSSYEQYF.

This chain connects TRBV15 to TRBJ1-2; TCRdb proposes TRBD1, but this gene call is untestable without DNA. The CDR3 is made up of 17 amino acids. In germline, CDR1 is LNHNV, CDR2 YYDKDF (reference sequence). This CDR3 reads CATSSRYDSGTVYGYTF.

V usage is TRBV4-1 and J usage is TRBJ2-7; TCRdb lists TRBD1, though no DNA is available to test this call. CDR3 length: 15 amino acids. Per germline, CDR1 MGHRA and CDR2 YSYEKL. The CDR3 region is CASSQEVGQYYEQYF.

V usage is TRBV29-1 and J usage is TRBJ1-4. CDR3 length: 14 residues. CDR1 and CDR2 (germline): SQVTM, ANQGSEA. The CDR3 loop reads CSVERPAQNEKLFF.

The CDR3 reads CSVILHTGELFF. This chain joins TRBV29-1 and TRBJ2-2. From germline, CDR1 is SQVTM and CDR2 ANQGSEA. This CDR3 has 12 amino acids.